The clone carrying this T cell receptor beta chain was seen a few times. The data stem from a study of tumour-infiltrating T cells in Burkitt lymphoma. Across the whole study: Overall and progression-free survival were predicted by productive clonality.

TCRdb's table, derived via immunoSEQ multiplex PCR, lists solely in-frame clones and lacks some. In the table there are roughly 15,000 clones, around 30% of which are singletons. The V gene end was trimmed by 6 bases and the J gene end by 3 bases; junction bases not matched to a gene: 4. The germline V gene has CDR1 SGHTA and CDR2 FQGNSA. CDR3 length equals 13 residues. Sequenced sample: tumor tissue. The receptor was isolated from a human donor with diffuse large B-cell lymphoma. This sequence joins TRBV7-2 and TRBJ2-7, with 8 bases aligning to TRBD2. The CDR3 region has the DNA TGTGCCAGCAGTTTTAGCGGGGACTACGAGCAGTACTTC. This codes for CASSFSGDYEQYF.